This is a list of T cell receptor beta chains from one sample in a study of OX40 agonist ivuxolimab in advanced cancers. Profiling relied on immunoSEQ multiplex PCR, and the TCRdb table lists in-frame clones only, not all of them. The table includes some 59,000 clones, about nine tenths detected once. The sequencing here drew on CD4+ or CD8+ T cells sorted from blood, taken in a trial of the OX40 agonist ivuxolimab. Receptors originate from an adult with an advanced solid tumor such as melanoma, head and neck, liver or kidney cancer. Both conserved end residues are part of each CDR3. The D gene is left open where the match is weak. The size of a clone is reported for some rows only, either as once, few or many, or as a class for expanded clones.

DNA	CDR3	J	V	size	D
TGTGCCAGCAGCTTAGTAATAGGGACTAGCGGAGTCCTGGAGTACTTC	CASSLVIGTSGVLEYF	TRBJ2-5	TRBV7-2	.	TRBD2
TGTGCCAGCAGCCCCCGGAGTGTCTCCTACGAGCAGTACTTC	CASSPRSVSYEQYF	TRBJ2-7	TRBV7-6	.	.
TGTGCCAGCAGCAAGGGACTTTCCTACGAGCAGTACTTC	CASSKGLSYEQYF	TRBJ2-7	TRBV7-2	.	.
TGTGCCAGCAAAACAGGGGCTACGAACACTGAAGCTTTCTTT	CASKTGATNTEAFF	TRBJ1-1	TRBV6-1	.	TRBD1
TGTGCCAGCAGTGCGAGTAGCGAGCAGTACTTC	CASSASSEQYF	TRBJ2-7	TRBV6-1	.	.
TGTGCCAGTAGTATATCGACAGGGAAAGATACGCAGTATTTT	CASSISTGKDTQYF	TRBJ2-3	TRBV19	.	TRBD1
TGCGCCAGCAGTAAGGGCGGGAGCGGTAACACCGGGGAGCTGTTTTTT	CASSKGGSGNTGELFF	TRBJ2-2	TRBV4-1	.	TRBD2
TGTGCCAGCAGAACGCCAGGGGGGAACACTGAAGCTTTCTTT	CASRTPGGNTEAFF	TRBJ1-1	TRBV6-5	once	TRBD1
TGCGCCAGCAGCCAAGAGCACTCCACCGAGCAGTACTTC	CASSQEHSTEQYF	TRBJ2-7	TRBV4-3	.	.
TGTGCCAGCAGCTTCGCCCCGGAGGGGGATACGCAGTATTTT	CASSFAPEGDTQYF	TRBJ2-3	TRBV9	.	.
TGCGCCAGCAGCGTGGAGACGGGACAGGGATACAATGAAAAACTGTTTTTT	CASSVETGQGYNEKLFF	TRBJ1-4	TRBV5-1	.	TRBD1
TGCGCCAGCAGCCAAGGACAGGGTAAAGATGATGGTCAGCCCCAGCATTTT	CASSQGQGKDDGQPQHF	TRBJ1-5	TRBV4-1	.	TRBD1
TGCGCCAGCAGCTTGATAGGGGGCAATCAGCCCCAGCATTTT	CASSLIGGNQPQHF	TRBJ1-5	TRBV5-1	.	.
TGTGCCAGCAGCTTAGGAGCTCTCCGAGGGGAGACCCAGTACTTC	CASSLGALRGETQYF	TRBJ2-5	TRBV7-9	once	.
TGTGCCACCAGGGACTGGGGAGCACAAGAGACCCAGTACTTC	CATRDWGAQETQYF	TRBJ2-5	TRBV19	.	.
TGTGCCAGCAGTTTATTGGGGACAGGGTTGTACGAAAAACTGTTTTTT	CASSLLGTGLYEKLFF	TRBJ1-4	TRBV28	.	TRBD1
TGTGCCACCAAGGGCAGAAATCAAGAGACCCAGTACTTC	CATKGRNQETQYF	TRBJ2-5	TRBV2	.	.